Presented here are 31 T cell receptor beta chains from one specimen sequenced in a study of T cell responses to AZD1222 COVID-19 vaccine (TCRdb year 2021). The receptor library was made with the immunoSEQ multiplex PCR assay. Sourced from immuneACCESS, this table was stored by TCRdb with only in-frame sequences that have V and J called. A share of the clones is absent; for the studies checked, an unresolved V gene accounts for under half, and the remainder has no known explanation. The sample yields about 120,000 clones; 70% to 90% were counted once. The ten biggest clones cover roughly 8.9% of the sample. The time point tag for this specimen amounts to: baseline before first vaccination. This specimen consisted of peripheral blood, obtained on day 0 of AZD1222 vaccination. These receptor sequences come from an adult in good health.

This clone was seen a few times. The V call is TRBV7-6, the J call TRBJ1-4; D not resolved. V lost 2 bases and J lost 5, with 9 bases in between. This CDR3 comprises 14 residues. Germline V gene sequence: CDR1 SGHVS, CDR2 FNYEAQ. The CDR3 sequence: CASSLRAGNEKLFF. For the CDR3, the DNA is TGTGCCAGCAGCTTACGGGCAGGAAATGAAAAACTGTTTTTT.

The J gene is TRBJ1-5, the V gene TRBV5-5; D is undetermined. This CDR3 has 13 residues. V lost 3 bases, J lost 6 bases, and 10 bases lay in between. The germline V gene encodes CDR1 SGHKS and CDR2 YYEKEE (reference sequence). The CDR3 DNA is TGTGCCAGCAGCTCGGATAGGTCTCAGCCCCAGCATTTT. This gives the protein CASSSDRSQPQHF.

J is TRBJ1-4 and V is TRBV6-6, with TRBD1 matching 9 bases. Germline V gene data show CDR1 as MNHNY and CDR2 as SVGAGI (reference sequence). The CDR3 runs to 15 residues. V lost 1 base, J lost 4 bases, and 1 base stayed unmatched. The CDR3, as DNA: TGTGCCAGCAGTTACTGGGGACAGGGTAATGAAAAACTGTTTTTT. It is translated as CASSYWGQGNEKLFF.

The chain uses TRBV11-1 and TRBJ1-1; D not certain. The CDR3 consists of 11 residues. CDR1 SGHAT and CDR2 FQDESV come from the germline V gene (reference sequence). The V end lost 6 bases, the J end lost 2 bases, and 4 bases lay between the germline ends. The CDR3 bases are TGTGCCAGCAGGCGAAACACTGAAGCTTTCTTT. This codes for CASRRNTEAFF.

The count of this clone is one. The chain employs TRBV5-1 and TRBJ2-7; the match to TRBD2 covers 7 bases. The CDR3 spans 16 residues. From germline, CDR1 is SGHRS and CDR2 YFSETQ. V dropped 0 bases and J dropped 2; count of bases not matched to a gene: 8. CDR3: CASSLAPVGGTYEQYF. CDR3 bases: TGCGCCAGCAGCTTGGCCCCCGTGGGGGGGACCTACGAGCAGTACTTC.

The chain combines TRBV7-9 with TRBJ2-7; D might be TRBD1 (5 bases). The V gene lost 5 bases and the J gene lost 5 bases, with 10 bases spanning the gap. The V gene's germline CDR1 is SEHNR and CDR2 FQNEAQ (reference sequence). The CDR3 totals 12 residues. In DNA form, the CDR3 reads TGTGCCAGCAGCACCGCAGGGAACGAGCAGTACTTC. Its translation: CASSTAGNEQYF.

The chain has TRBV9 and TRBJ1-1, with 8 bases lining up with TRBD1. Germline CDR1 reads SGDLS; CDR2 reads YYNGEE. This CDR3 is 17 amino acids long. With 0 bases clipped from V and 0 bases from J, the junction kept 7 bases outside the gene matches. CDR3 nucleotide sequence: TGTGCCAGCAGCGTAGCACGGACAGGGCCCATGAACACTGAAGCTTTCTTT. Translating it yields CASSVARTGPMNTEAFF.

CDR3 region: CASSRLNNEQFF. Here the CDR3 DNA reads TGTGCCAGCAGCCGACTTAACAATGAGCAGTTCTTC. This sequence joins TRBV2 and TRBJ2-1; D call uncertain. CDR3 length: 12 amino acids. V was trimmed by 6 bases and J by 5 bases, leaving 8 bases between them. In germline, CDR1 is SNHLY, CDR2 FYNNEI.

V and J are TRBV11-3 and TRBJ2-2, with unresolved D. The germline V gene encodes CDR1 SGHNT and CDR2 YENEEA. Deletions cut 1 base from V and 0 bases from J, with 3 bases between. The CDR3 runs to 14 residues. DNA for the CDR3: TGTGCCAGCAGCTTAGTAGCGAACACCGGGGAGCTGTTTTTT. It translates to CASSLVANTGELFF.

The genes are TRBV3-1 (or the pseudogene TRBV3-2) and TRBJ1-1; the D is unclear. In germline, CDR1 is LGHDT, CDR2 YNNKEL (reference sequence). The CDR3 sequence is 13 residues long. Trimming took off 2 bases at V and 1 base at J, with 5 bases between the two ends. The CDR3 reads CASSQSGNTEAFF. Here the CDR3 DNA reads TGTGCCAGCAGCCAATCAGGGAACACTGAAGCTTTCTTT.

The CDR3 DNA is TGTGCCAGCAGCCAAACCCACAGCCTTGGAGAGACCCAGTACTTC. Protein: CASSQTHSLGETQYF. The genes are TRBV3-1 (or the pseudogene TRBV3-2) and TRBJ2-5; D gene unclear. The CDR3 length is 15 residues. Germline CDR1 reads LGHDT; CDR2 reads YNNKEL (reference sequence). V dropped 2 bases and J dropped 4 bases, with 14 bases sitting between them.

The rearrangement uses TRBV14 and TRBJ1-4, with no clear D. The CDR3 has 16 amino acids. V was clipped by 1 base and J by 5 bases, with 14 bases between them. CDR1 and CDR2 (germline): SGHDN, FVKESK. CDR3 sequence: CASSQGRWVPNEKLFF. DNA of the CDR3: TGTGCCAGCAGCCAAGGCCGGTGGGTGCCGAATGAAAAACTGTTTTTT.

The chain has TRBV7-6 and TRBJ2-2; D ambiguous. The V and J ends lost 5 bases and 10 bases respectively, with 17 bases between them. This CDR3 contains 14 residues. CDR1 is SGHVS and CDR2 is FNYEAQ in the germline V gene. CDR3 nucleotide sequence: TGTGCCAGCAGCCATGCGCCTCAGCGTAAGGAGCTGTTTTTT. Protein product: CASSHAPQRKELFF.

The gene calls are TRBV11-2 and TRBJ1-5; unclear D gene. The germline V gene encodes CDR1 SGHAT and CDR2 FQNNGV. V dropped 6 bases and J dropped 0 bases, with 9 bases sitting between them. This CDR3 has 14 amino acids. CDR3 in amino acids: CASSEVSSNQPQHF. CDR3 bases: TGTGCCAGCAGTGAGGTGTCTAGCAATCAGCCCCAGCATTTT.

The rearrangement joins TRBV10-3 to TRBJ2-1; no reliable D call. Germline CDR1 ENHRY, CDR2 SYGVKD. The germline V and J ends were trimmed by 4 bases and 3 bases, with 16 bases remaining between them. The CDR3 covers 16 residues. The CDR3 loop is CAISARADLVYNEQFF. CDR3 DNA: TGTGCCATCAGTGCCCGGGCTGACCTTGTCTACAATGAGCAGTTCTTC.

The chain is built from TRBV20-1 and TRBJ2-2; no firm D call. The V gene lost 4 bases and the J gene lost 9 bases, with 9 bases spanning the gap. This CDR3 comprises 11 residues. The germline V gene has CDR1 DFQATT and CDR2 SNEGSKA (reference sequence). CDR3 residues: CSAKQLRELFF. The CDR3, as DNA: TGCAGTGCTAAGCAGCTCCGGGAGCTGTTTTTT.

This clone was detected once. The chain links TRBV5-1 to TRBJ2-3; no clear D gene. V lost 3 bases and J 5 bases, leaving 4 bases between the germline ends. The CDR3 has 11 residues. Germline-derived CDR1 and CDR2 are SGHRS and YFSETQ. The CDR3 DNA sequence: TGCGCCAGCAGCTGGGTAGATACGCAGTATTTT. Encoded protein: CASSWVDTQYF.

The sample holds one count of this clone. V and J are TRBV11-2 and TRBJ2-3; possible D gene TRBD1, 5 bases. The CDR3 totals 16 residues. V lost 5 bases and J lost 7, with 22 bases in between. Per germline, CDR1 SGHAT and CDR2 FQNNGV. The CDR3 protein is CASSRHGGQGKYTQYF. The CDR3 DNA sequence: TGTGCCAGCAGCCGCCACGGCGGCCAGGGCAAATATACGCAGTATTTT. The variable domain in full, completed from reference TRBV11-2 and TRBJ2-3, reads EAGVAQSPRYKIIEKRQSVAFWCNPISGHATLYWYQQILGQGPKLLIQFQNNGVVDDSQLPKDRFSAERLKGVDSTLKIQPAKLEDSAVYLCASSRHGGQGKYTQYFGPGTRLTVL.

J is TRBJ1-6 and V is TRBV6-5; D is unresolved. The CDR3 is 14 amino acids. Germline V gene lookup returns CDR1 MNHEY and CDR2 SVGAGI. V lost 2 bases and J 10 bases, leaving 12 bases between the germline ends. CDR3 region: CASSYGRNASPLHF. For the CDR3, the DNA is TGTGCCAGCAGTTACGGTCGTAACGCCTCACCCCTCCACTTT.

This chain connects TRBV10-1 to TRBJ2-7; D unresolved. The CDR3 covers 14 residues. Germline CDR1 reads WNHNN; CDR2 reads SYGVQD (reference sequence). Trimming removed 3 bases at V and 2 bases at J, with 11 bases between. CDR3 in amino acids: CASSDSRNTYEQYF. In DNA, the CDR3 is TGCGCCAGCAGTGATTCCAGGAATACCTACGAGCAGTACTTC.

The chain combines TRBV5-1 with TRBJ1-4, with D perhaps matching TRBD1 (5 bases). Germline CDR1 reads SGHRS; CDR2 reads YFSETQ. This CDR3 contains 14 residues. The V end lost 1 base, the J end lost 7 bases, and 11 bases lay between the germline ends. The CDR3 spells CASSLFRGSEKLFF. The DNA of the CDR3 is TGCGCCAGCAGCTTGTTCCGGGGCAGTGAAAAACTGTTTTTT.

This rearrangement joins TRBV7-9 to TRBJ1-4; no clear D. The length of the CDR3 is 15 residues. V was clipped by 2 bases and J by 0 bases, with 7 bases between them. Germline CDR1 SEHNR, CDR2 FQNEAQ (reference sequence). CDR3 protein: CASSLPLATNEKLFF. Written as DNA, the CDR3 is TGTGCCAGCAGCTTACCGCTAGCAACTAATGAAAAACTGTTTTTT.

This chain connects TRBV25-1 to TRBJ1-6; TRBD1 matches at 8 bases. The CDR3 is 16 residues long. The V gene end was trimmed by 5 bases and the J gene end by 6 bases; junction bases not matched to a gene: 9. Germline loops: CDR1 MGHDK, CDR2 SYGVNS. The CDR3 loop is CASSYGRGPVNSPLHF. The CDR3, as DNA: TGTGCCAGCAGTTACGGCAGGGGGCCGGTTAATTCACCCCTCCACTTT.

The gene calls are TRBV6-5 and TRBJ1-4, with D unclear. Germline values: CDR1 MNHEY, CDR2 SVGAGI. This CDR3 has 15 amino acids. The V and J ends lost 0 bases and 8 bases respectively, with 13 bases between them. For the CDR3, the DNA is TGTGCCAGCAGTTACTCTGGGCAGGTTTGGGAAAAACTGTTTTTT. Translation: CASSYSGQVWEKLFF.

The chain combines TRBV12-5 with TRBJ1-2; TRBD1 aligns across 8 bases. The germline CDR1 and CDR2 sequences are LGHNT and FRNRAP. The V and J ends lost 2 bases and 8 bases, in that order; junction bases with no gene match: 13. The CDR3 has 16 residues. CDR3 sequence reads: CASGLTTGTGALGYTF. The CDR3 DNA follows: TGTGCTAGTGGTTTGACAACCGGGACAGGAGCCTTGGGCTACACCTTC.

This clone came up a few times. The chain combines TRBV2 with TRBJ1-5; D not resolved. Trimming pared 3 bases from V and 3 bases from J, leaving 12 bases between. Per germline, CDR1 SNHLY and CDR2 FYNNEI. This CDR3 has 15 residues. This CDR3 reads CASSDRRVTNQPQHF. The CDR3 nucleotides read TGTGCCAGCAGTGATCGTAGGGTGACCAATCAGCCCCAGCATTTT.

The chain combines TRBV5-1 with TRBJ1-1; D is unclear. V shed 5 bases and J shed 0 bases, with 11 bases lying between them. CDR3 length: 14 residues. CDR1 SGHRS and CDR2 YFSETQ come from the germline V gene. CDR3 nucleotides: TGCGCCAGCAGATCCGCGGCGATGAACACTGAAGCTTTCTTT. Amino acids: CASRSAAMNTEAFF.

The chain uses TRBV5-8 and TRBJ1-3, with TRBD1 matching 8 bases. The CDR3 sequence is 17 residues long. CDR1 is SGHTS and CDR2 is YDEGEE in the germline V gene. J was trimmed by 4 bases and V by 2 bases; bases with no gene match: 11. CDR3 in DNA: TGTGCCAGCAGCTTTTTTGGACAGGGTACAGTCGGAAACACCATATATTTT. It yields the protein CASSFFGQGTVGNTIYF. Based on the CDR3 plus reference TRBV5-8 and TRBJ1-3, the full variable domain is EAGVTQSPTHLIKTRGQQATLRCSPISGHTSVYWYQQALGLGLQFLLWYDEGEERNRGNFPPRFSGRQFPNYSSELNVNALELEDSALYLCASSFFGQGTVGNTIYFGEGSWLTVV.

The chain combines TRBV15 with TRBJ2-7, with TRBD2 matching 12 bases. V trimming: 3 bases; J trimming: 3 bases; junction bases outside the gene matches: 15. Germline loops: CDR1 LNHNV, CDR2 YYDKDF (reference sequence). This CDR3 region has 19 residues. CDR3 loop: CATSSNWTGRLAGDYEQYF. As DNA, the CDR3 is TGTGCCACCAGCAGTAATTGGACAGGGAGACTAGCGGGGGACTACGAGCAGTACTTC. Using reference TRBV15 and TRBJ2-7 for the parts outside the CDR3, the full variable domain is DAMVIQNPRYQVTQFGKPVTLSCSQTLNHNVMYWYQQKSSQAPKLLFHYYDKDFNNEADTPDNFQSRRPNTSFCFLDIRSPGLGDTAMYLCATSSNWTGRLAGDYEQYFGPGTRLTVT.

The V and J genes are TRBV2 and TRBJ1-1; possibly TRBD1 for D (5 bases). Germline V gene data show CDR1 as SNHLY and CDR2 as FYNNEI. Trimming took 6 bases from V and 7 from J, leaving 12 bases between them. This CDR3 is built from 12 residues. Written as DNA, the CDR3 is TGTGCCAGCAGGCGCGACCAGGGTGAAGCTTTCTTT. Translation gives CASRRDQGEAFF.

J is TRBJ1-2 and V is TRBV3-1 (or the pseudogene TRBV3-2); D unresolved. The germline V gene encodes CDR1 LGHDT and CDR2 YNNKEL (reference sequence). V was clipped by 1 base and J by 4 bases, with 19 bases between them. The CDR3 loop spans 17 amino acids. CDR3 region: CASSQAHLAGRSYGYTF. CDR3 sequence (DNA): TGTGCCAGCAGCCAAGCCCATTTAGCGGGCCGTAGCTATGGCTACACCTTC.